This T cell receptor (beta chain) was sequenced in a study of cytomegalovirus exposure and HLA in healthy donors. General observations from the study: Across donors, presence/absence analyses took sequencing depth to be roughly uniform. Previous analysis showed most TCR beta V segments were productive about 90% or about 30% of the time. The likely origin of a cluster of highly shared sequence variants was a sequencing artifact.

Germline CDR1 is SGHTA and CDR2 is FQGTGA. The CDR3 covers 13 residues. Between the trimmed V and J ends, which lost 5 bases and 3 bases, there was a span of 11 bases. This clone was seen a handful of times. Its cognate antigen is unknown. Primers for the PCR totalled 60 Vbeta and 13 Jbeta. Repertoires were generated with immunoSEQ multiplex PCR, while TCRdb's copy carries only in-frame clones and drops some. In the table there are some 71,000 clones, roughly 64% of which are singletons. The chain joins TRBV7-3 to TRBJ2-7; D possibly corresponds to TRBD1 (6 bases). Sequenced sample: PBMCs. The origin of this receptor is a man in his forties or fifties in good health and CMV-seropositive. The CDR3 protein is CASSIQQGYEQYF. CDR3 nucleotide sequence: TGTGCCAGCAGCATACAACAGGGCTACGAGCAGTACTTC.